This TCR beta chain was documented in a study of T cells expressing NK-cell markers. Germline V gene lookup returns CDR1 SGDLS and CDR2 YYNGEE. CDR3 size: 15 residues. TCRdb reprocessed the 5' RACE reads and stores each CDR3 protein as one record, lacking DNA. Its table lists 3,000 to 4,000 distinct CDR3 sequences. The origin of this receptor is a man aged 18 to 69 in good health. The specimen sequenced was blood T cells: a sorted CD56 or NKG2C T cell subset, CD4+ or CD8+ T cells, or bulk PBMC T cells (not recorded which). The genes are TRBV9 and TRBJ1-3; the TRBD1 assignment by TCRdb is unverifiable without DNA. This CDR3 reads CASSGGTTSGNTIYF.